These 29 T cell receptor beta chains originate from one sample sequenced in a study of OX40 agonist ivuxolimab in advanced cancers. The assay was immunoSEQ multiplex PCR, and TCRdb's table has in-frame clones only and misses some. The sample contains about 110,000 clones, around nine tenths of which appear only once. The specimen was CD4+ or CD8+ T cells sorted from blood, collected in a trial of the OX40 agonist ivuxolimab. These receptors were obtained from an adult with an advanced solid tumor such as melanoma, head and neck, liver or kidney cancer.

This chain links TRBV15 with TRBJ2-5; TRBD1 matches 12 bases. This CDR3 spans 15 amino acids. The V gene end was trimmed by 3 bases and the J gene end by 5 bases; junction bases not matched to a gene: 4. Germline V gene data show CDR1 as LNHNV and CDR2 as YYDKDF (reference sequence). CDR3 DNA sequence: TGTGCCACCAGCAGGGGACAGGGGGCGAAGGAGACCCAGTACTTC. Translation: CATSRGQGAKETQYF.

The V call is TRBV30, the J call TRBJ1-5; possible D gene TRBD1, 5 bases. The CDR3 has 13 amino acids. V lost 1 base, J lost 5 bases, and 9 bases lay in between. CDR1 is GTSNPN and CDR2 is SVGIG in the germline V gene (reference sequence). CDR3 protein: CAWSGQIDQPQHF. CDR3 bases: TGTGCCTGGAGTGGACAGATAGATCAGCCCCAGCATTTT.

This clone was counted between two and nine times. V gene TRBV7-9 combines with J gene TRBJ2-2; TRBD1 matches at 7 bases. Trimming removed 10 bases from V and 2 bases from J; junction bases left unmatched: 7. The germline V gene has CDR1 SEHNR and CDR2 FQNEAQ (reference sequence). The CDR3 consists of 14 residues. This CDR3 reads CATPRDRNTGELFF. CDR3 nucleotides: TGTGCCACCCCCCGGGACAGAAACACCGGGGAGCTGTTTTTT.

The V call is TRBV13, the J call TRBJ1-1; 7 nucleotides align to TRBD1. Germline V lookup: CDR1 PRHDT, CDR2 FYEKMQ (reference sequence). The CDR3 is made up of 12 amino acids. V was pared by 5 bases and J by 8 bases, with 5 bases of the junction left unmatched. CDR3 DNA: TGTGCCAGCAGCAAAGCGGACAGGGAAGCTTTCTTT. Its protein product is CASSKADREAFF.

V usage is TRBV29-1 and J usage is TRBJ1-2; 8 bases are a match to TRBD1. This CDR3 spans 14 amino acids. Germline-derived CDR1 and CDR2 are SQVTM and ANQGSEA. Losses at the gene ends were 1 base for V and 5 bases for J; bases not matched to a gene: 6. Written as DNA, the CDR3 is TGCAGCGTTGAAGGTGGTGGACAGGGTTATGGCTACACCTTC. This encodes CSVEGGGQGYGYTF.

V and J are TRBV5-1 and TRBJ1-1; maybe TRBD1 (6 bases). This CDR3 is built from 13 residues. V was clipped by 2 bases and J by 5 bases, with 10 bases between them. CDR1 SGHRS and CDR2 YFSETQ come from the germline V gene. The CDR3 coding sequence is TGCGCCAGCAGCTTTTCTACAGGGACTGAAGCTTTCTTT. Its protein is CASSFSTGTEAFF.

V and J are TRBV6-6 and TRBJ2-3, with unresolved D. CDR1 is MNHNY and CDR2 is SVGAGI in the germline V gene (reference sequence). The germline V and J ends were trimmed by 2 bases and 4 bases, with 4 bases remaining between them. This CDR3 has 12 residues. CDR3 region: CASSYVADTQYF. The DNA of the CDR3 is TGTGCCAGCAGTTACGTGGCAGATACGCAGTATTTT.

This clone came up once. The chain links TRBV5-1 to TRBJ2-1; D unresolved. The V gene lost 2 bases and the J gene lost 5 bases, with 14 bases spanning the gap. Germline CDR1 and CDR2: SGHRS and YFSETQ. CDR3 length: 15 residues. The CDR3 sequence is CASSFRQAHNNEQFF. DNA for the CDR3: TGCGCCAGCAGCTTCCGACAAGCACACAACAATGAGCAGTTCTTC.

This chain connects TRBV7-9 to TRBJ2-3; D remains ambiguous. The CDR3 runs to 15 residues. The germline gives CDR1 SEHNR, CDR2 FQNEAQ (reference sequence). With 1 base removed from V and 3 bases from J, the gap between germline ends came to 11 bases. The CDR3 loop is CASSLGGPLTDTQYF. The CDR3 nucleotides are TGTGCCAGCAGCTTAGGCGGACCCCTAACAGATACGCAGTATTTT.

The V call is TRBV6-1, the J call TRBJ2-1, with 11 bases that match TRBD1. Germline V gene sequence: CDR1 MNHNS, CDR2 SASEGT. This CDR3 spans 13 amino acids. The V and J ends lost 9 bases and 6 bases, in that order; junction bases with no gene match: 4. For the CDR3, the DNA is TGTGCCAGTACCGGGACAGGGGGCAATGAGCAGTTCTTC. It translates to CASTGTGGNEQFF.

This clone was recorded once. The rearrangement uses TRBV10-3 and TRBJ2-5; D is possibly TRBD1 or TRBD2 (6 bases each). Deletions cut 7 bases from V and 3 bases from J, with 12 bases between. The length of the CDR3 is 13 residues. Germline assignment: CDR1 ENHRY and CDR2 SYGVKD. The DNA of the CDR3 is TGTGCCATCAAAAACGGGGGCGAAGAGACCCAGTACTTC. Amino acids: CAIKNGGEETQYF.

This chain links TRBV5-1 with TRBJ2-5, with D perhaps given as TRBD1 or TRBD2 (5 bases each). Germline V CDR1 and CDR2: SGHRS, YFSETQ. V was cut by 4 bases and J by 1 base, with 11 bases left in between. The CDR3 runs to 14 residues. CDR3 sequence (DNA): TGCGCCAGCAGCCGATGGGACCGCCAAGAGACCCAGTACTTC. Translation gives CASSRWDRQETQYF.

This clone was detected once. For the CDR3, the DNA is TGTGCCAGCAGTACGCCGGTCGGGACAGTGGGGATCGGTAATGAAAAACTGTTTTTT. Its translation is CASSTPVGTVGIGNEKLFF. The chain carries TRBV28 and TRBJ1-4; TRBD1 agrees at 7 bases. The CDR3 covers 19 residues. Trimming at V came to 5 bases and at J to 4 bases, leaving 19 bases not matched to a gene. The germline V gene encodes CDR1 MDHEN and CDR2 SYDVKM.

The chain carries TRBV7-9 and TRBJ1-1; TRBD1 matches 7 bases. Trimming at V came to 1 base and at J to 4 bases, leaving 6 bases not matched to a gene. There are 15 residues in the CDR3. CDR1 and CDR2 from the germline V gene are SEHNR and FQNEAQ (reference sequence). The CDR3 here is CASSLDRTGSTEAFF. CDR3 coding DNA: TGTGCCAGCAGCTTAGATAGGACAGGATCCACTGAAGCTTTCTTT. Looking up the rest from reference TRBV7-9 and TRBJ1-1 gives the full variable domain: DTGVSQNPRHKITKRGQNVTFRCDPISEHNRLYWYRQTLGQGPEFLTYFQNEAQLEKSRLLSDRFSAERPKGSFSTLEIQRTEQGDSAMYLCASSLDRTGSTEAFFGQGTRLTVV.

This clone was found a few times. This chain links TRBV6-1 with TRBJ1-3, with 11 bases matching TRBD1. The V segment lost 3 bases and the J segment 3 bases; nucleotides outside the gene matches: 7. Germline assignment: CDR1 MNHNS and CDR2 SASEGT. This CDR3 has 17 residues. DNA for the CDR3: TGTGCCAGCAGTGAGCCGGGACAGGGGGTTTTTGGAAACACCATATATTTT. This gives the protein CASSEPGQGVFGNTIYF.

The chain carries TRBV7-2 and TRBJ2-7, with 7 positions matching TRBD1. The CDR3 is 15 residues long. The germline CDR1 and CDR2 sequences are SGHTA and FQGNSA. J lost 0 bases, V lost 3 bases, and 5 bases had no gene match. The chain's CDR3 is CASSFDTGVSYEQYF. The CDR3 DNA is TGTGCCAGCAGCTTCGACACAGGGGTCTCCTACGAGCAGTACTTC.

The gene calls are TRBV5-1 and TRBJ2-3; TRBD1 matches at 9 bases. Trimming at V came to 7 bases and at J to 1 base, leaving 7 bases not matched to a gene. CDR1 and CDR2 from the germline V gene are SGHRS and YFSETQ. CDR3 length: 15 residues. The CDR3 coding sequence is TGCGCCAGCGGGACGGGACAGGGTGGCACAGATACGCAGTATTTT. Translated, it gives CASGTGQGGTDTQYF.

The chain carries TRBV9 and TRBJ1-1; D is unresolved. The CDR3 totals 16 residues. V shed 0 bases and J shed 8 bases, with 20 bases lying between them. Germline V gene data show CDR1 as SGDLS and CDR2 as YYNGEE. The CDR3: CASSVVGPPVSPEAFF. CDR3 coding DNA: TGTGCCAGCAGCGTAGTAGGTCCGCCAGTGTCCCCGGAAGCTTTCTTT.

V usage is TRBV27 and J usage is TRBJ1-3; D gene unclear. Trimming stripped 2 bases from V and 4 bases from J, with 12 bases between. The CDR3 length is 15 residues. Germline V gives CDR1 MNHEY, CDR2 SMNVEV (reference sequence). The CDR3 coding sequence is TGTGCCAGCAGTTTAGGCGGTTCGTTGGGAAACACCATATATTTT. This sequence encodes CASSLGGSLGNTIYF.

The chain recombines TRBV6-5 with TRBJ2-3; 10 bases match TRBD1. V lost 4 bases and J lost 4; bases outside the gene matches: 5. CDR1 is MNHEY and CDR2 is SVGAGI in the germline V gene. The CDR3 is 15 residues long. The CDR3 here is CASSSRDRGPDTQYF. CDR3 sequence (DNA): TGTGCCAGCAGTTCCCGGGACAGGGGCCCAGATACGCAGTATTTT.

The rearrangement links TRBV15 to TRBJ1-4; D is unclear. Trimming removed 2 bases at V and 2 bases at J, with 9 bases between. CDR3 length: 15 amino acids. Per the germline V gene, CDR1 is LNHNV and CDR2 is YYDKDF (reference sequence). The CDR3 region has the DNA TGTGCCACCAGCAGACAAGACGGTACTAATGAAAAACTGTTTTTT. This encodes CATSRQDGTNEKLFF.

The V and J genes are TRBV7-2 and TRBJ1-5; D perhaps matches TRBD1 (6 bases). Between the trimmed V and J ends, which lost 5 bases and 5 bases, there was a span of 25 bases. The CDR3 consists of 18 residues. CDR1 is SGHTA, CDR2 FQGNSA, per germline. The CDR3: CASSRQRGAGKADQPQHF. The CDR3 nucleotides read TGTGCCAGCAGCCGCCAAAGGGGGGCTGGCAAGGCGGATCAGCCCCAGCATTTT.

V usage is TRBV14 and J usage is TRBJ1-4, with D tentatively TRBD1 (5 bases). The germline gives CDR1 SGHDN, CDR2 FVKESK. V shed 0 bases and J shed 8 bases, with 10 bases lying between them. The CDR3 is 14 residues long. CDR3 sequence: CASSQESRGEKLFF. In nucleotides, the CDR3 is TGTGCCAGCAGCCAAGAGTCCCGGGGCGAAAAACTGTTTTTT.

The V call is TRBV19, the J call TRBJ2-4, with 14 bases that match TRBD2. The V gene end was trimmed by 3 bases and the J gene end by 1 base; junction bases not matched to a gene: 8. The germline V gene encodes CDR1 LNHDA and CDR2 SQIVND (reference sequence). The CDR3 is 19 residues long. CDR3: CASSIIRLAGGQAKNIQYF. CDR3 DNA: TGTGCCAGTAGTATTATCCGACTAGCGGGGGGGCAGGCCAAAAACATTCAGTACTTC. Using reference TRBV19 and TRBJ2-4 for the parts outside the CDR3, the full variable domain is DGGITQSPKYLFRKEGQNVTLSCEQNLNHDAMYWYRQDPGQGLRLIYYSQIVNDFQKGDIAEGYSVSREKKESFPLTVTSAQKNPTAFYLCASSIIRLAGGQAKNIQYFGAGTRLSVL.

DNA of the CDR3: TGCGCCAGCAGCCAAGAGGGCAGGGGATACTACGAGCAGTACTTC. As protein: CASSQEGRGYYEQYF. The chain uses TRBV4-3 and TRBJ2-7; weak D call: TRBD1 (6 bases). Per germline, CDR1 LGHNA and CDR2 YSLEER. The CDR3 is 15 residues long. Trimming pared 0 bases from V and 3 bases from J, leaving 12 bases between.

The CDR3 reads CASSGTLENNYGYTF. The CDR3 DNA sequence: TGTGCCAGCAGTGGGACACTTGAAAATAACTATGGCTACACCTTC. The chain couples TRBV5-8 to TRBJ1-2, with D possibly being TRBD1 (6 bases). CDR1 and CDR2 from the germline V gene are SGHTS and YDEGEE. Trimming removed 5 bases from V and 1 base from J, with 15 bases in between. This CDR3 spans 15 amino acids.

This clone was picked up one time. The chain is built from TRBV6-5 and TRBJ2-4; TRBD1 might be the D (6 bases). Germline V gives CDR1 MNHEY, CDR2 SVGAGI. The CDR3 is made up of 15 amino acids. Trimming took 6 bases from V and 0 from J, leaving 12 bases between them. The CDR3: CASSSGERAKNIQYF. The DNA of the CDR3 is TGTGCCAGCAGCTCAGGGGAACGAGCCAAAAACATTCAGTACTTC.

The V gene is TRBV19, the J gene TRBJ1-1; no reliable D call. The germline V gene encodes CDR1 LNHDA and CDR2 SQIVND (reference sequence). Trimming took 2 bases from V and 7 from J, leaving 11 bases between them. The CDR3 covers 13 residues. CDR3 protein: CASSISGRSEAFF. Written as DNA, the CDR3 is TGTGCCAGTAGTATATCTGGCAGGAGTGAAGCTTTCTTT.

The chain recombines TRBV2 with TRBJ1-3; D ambiguous. Germline V CDR1 and CDR2: SNHLY, FYNNEI. V gave up 11 bases and J gave up 4 bases, with 15 bases separating them. The CDR3 loop spans 13 amino acids. CDR3 loop: CAAPAGNGNTIYF. CDR3 bases: TGTGCCGCCCCAGCGGGGAACGGAAACACCATATATTTT.